The rows below give T cell receptor beta chains drawn from one sample of a study of shared clonotypes between healthy human individuals. Sequenced by immunoSEQ multiplex PCR; TCRdb stores in-frame clones only, minus some. Of about 2 million clones detected, 85% to 95% appear once; the ten largest clones hold 0.1% to 0.15%. Sequencing was carried out using naive CD4+ T cells sorted from blood. The receptors come from a man younger than 35 in good health. The CDR3 runs from the conserved cysteine through the conserved F or W. A D gene is named only where the DNA matches it firmly. Rows may omit the clone size; those that give it use once, few, many or a size class.

length	D	size	J	V	CDR3	DNA
15	-	-	TRBJ2-7	TRBV7-2	CASSPRGQSSYEQYF	TGTGCCAGCAGCCCCCGAGGGCAGAGCTCCTACGAGCAGTACTTC
14	-	once	TRBJ1-6	TRBV5-1	CASSFPSDNSPLHF	TGCGCCAGCAGCTTCCCTTCCGATAATTCACCCCTCCACTTT
13	-	-	TRBJ1-4	TRBV6-1	CASSEARSEKLFF	TGTGCCAGCAGTGAAGCGAGGTCTGAAAAACTGTTTTTT
13	-	-	TRBJ1-4	TRBV29-1	CSVVDRIGEKLFF	TGCAGCGTGGTCGACAGGATCGGCGAAAAACTGTTTTTT
17	TRBD2	-	TRBJ2-7	TRBV11-2	CASSLDMAGGLSYEQYF	TGTGCCAGCAGCTTAGATATGGCGGGGGGCCTCTCCTACGAGCAGTACTTC
18	-	-	TRBJ2-4	TRBV5-6	CASSLSVGQGRAKNIQYF	TGTGCCAGCAGCTTGTCTGTCGGGCAGGGCCGGGCCAAAAACATTCAGTACTTC
17	TRBD2	-	TRBJ2-1	TRBV25-1	CASSEGPRAGGNNEQFF	TGTGCCAGCAGTGAGGGGCCGAGGGCCGGGGGGAACAATGAGCAGTTCTTC
11	-	once	TRBJ2-7	TRBV11-2	CASSTLYEQYF	TGTGCCAGCAGCACCTTATACGAGCAGTACTTC
14	TRBD1	-	TRBJ1-2	TRBV6-4	CASRRTGTVYGYTF	TGTGCCAGCAGGAGGACAGGGACGGTTTATGGCTACACCTTC
13	-	-	TRBJ2-7	TRBV19	CASSIRTGYEQYF	TGTGCCAGTAGTATTCGTACGGGGTACGAGCAGTACTTC
13	TRBD1	-	TRBJ2-1	TRBV5-6	CASSKDRANEQFF	TGTGCCAGCAGCAAAGACAGGGCGAATGAGCAGTTCTTC
15	TRBD1	once	TRBJ1-5	TRBV2	CASTGQGALNQPQHF	TGTGCCAGCACAGGACAGGGGGCACTAAATCAGCCCCAGCATTTT
14	-	many	TRBJ2-7	TRBV4-3	CASSQELGRYEQYF	TGCGCCAGCAGCCAAGAACTAGGGAGATACGAGCAGTACTTC
14	-	-	TRBJ2-7	TRBV30	CACHWTETAYEQYF	TGTGCCTGCCACTGGACCGAGACAGCCTACGAGCAGTACTTC
17	TRBD1	-	TRBJ1-6	TRBV5-4	CASSSAGLGQGNSPLHF	TGTGCCAGCAGCTCGGCAGGACTGGGACAGGGGAACTCACCCCTCCACTTT
15	TRBD2	-	TRBJ2-1	TRBV5-1	CASSSSGSSYNEQFF	TGCGCCAGCAGCTCTAGCGGGAGCTCCTACAATGAGCAGTTCTTC
11	-	-	TRBJ2-2	TRBV2	CASNDFGELFF	TGTGCCAGCAATGATTTTGGGGAGCTGTTTTTT
11	-	-	TRBJ2-3	TRBV20-1	CSARGEDTQYF	TGCAGTGCTAGAGGGGAGGATACGCAGTATTTT
10	-	-	TRBJ1-3	TRBV28	CASTGNTIYF	TGTGCCAGCACTGGAAACACCATATATTTT
14	-	-	TRBJ2-5	TRBV5-1	CASSSVGNQETQYF	TGCGCCAGCAGCTCAGTAGGGAACCAAGAGACCCAGTACTTC
13	-	-	TRBJ1-1	TRBV6-6	CASNQQEVTEAFF	TGTGCCAGCAACCAGCAGGAGGTCACTGAAGCTTTCTTT
13	-	once	TRBJ1-2	TRBV5-1	CASSSQAYYGYTF	TGCGCCAGCAGCTCCCAAGCGTACTATGGCTACACCTTC
13	-	-	TRBJ2-3	TRBV5-1	CASSVGSTDTQYF	TGCGCCAGCAGCGTGGGTAGCACAGATACGCAGTATTTT
16	-	-	TRBJ2-3	TRBV7-2	CASSLGGGVSTDTQYF	TGTGCCAGCAGCTTAGGGGGCGGGGTGAGCACAGATACGCAGTATTTT
16	-	few	TRBJ1-3	TRBV6-5	CASSYGQTTSGNTIYF	TGTGCCAGCAGTTACGGACAGACGACGTCTGGAAACACCATATATTTT
12	-	-	TRBJ1-2	TRBV14	CASSQAFWDYTF	TGTGCCAGCAGCCAAGCATTCTGGGACTACACCTTC
14	TRBD1	-	TRBJ2-7	TRBV5-6	CASTSTGSSYEQYF	TGTGCCAGCACCTCGACAGGGTCTTCCTACGAGCAGTACTTC
13	TRBD1	-	TRBJ2-7	TRBV6-5	CASSARDSGEQYF	TGTGCCAGCAGTGCCCGGGACAGCGGCGAGCAGTACTTC
14	-	-	TRBJ2-7	TRBV5-1	CASSLSQGLGEQYF	TGCGCCAGCAGCTTGTCACAGGGTCTTGGCGAGCAGTACTTC
14	-	-	TRBJ2-5	TRBV5-1	CASTIGTLQETQYF	TGCGCCAGCACCATCGGGACTTTGCAAGAGACCCAGTACTTC
12	-	-	TRBJ2-5	TRBV2	CASGSSGETQYF	TGTGCCAGCGGGTCCAGCGGAGAGACCCAGTACTTC
15	TRBD1	-	TRBJ2-5	TRBV5-5	CASSLPGQASGTQYF	TGTGCCAGCAGCTTGCCTGGACAGGCTTCAGGGACCCAGTACTTC
16	TRBD1	-	TRBJ2-3	TRBV30	CAWSRRTGGLGDTQYF	TGTGCCTGGAGTCGTAGGACAGGGGGACTAGGTGATACGCAGTATTTT
11	-	-	TRBJ2-1	TRBV4-1	CASSPDNEQFF	TGCGCCAGCAGCCCCGACAATGAGCAGTTCTTC
16	TRBD1	-	TRBJ1-3	TRBV28	CASNVPGQGSGNTIYF	TGTGCCAGCAACGTCCCCGGACAGGGGTCTGGAAACACCATATATTTT
13	-	-	TRBJ1-6	TRBV27	CASSDILNSPLHF	TGTGCCAGCAGCGATATTCTAAATTCACCCCTCCACTTT
15	TRBD2	-	TRBJ2-1	TRBV5-1	CASSLSAGGYNEQFF	TGCGCCAGCAGCTTATCAGCGGGAGGGTACAATGAGCAGTTCTTC
12	-	-	TRBJ1-1	TRBV2	CASSRADTEAFF	TGTGCCAGCAGCAGGGCGGATACTGAAGCTTTCTTT
15	TRBD2	-	TRBJ2-3	TRBV7-2	CASSLEAGVSDTQYF	TGTGCCAGCAGCTTAGAAGCGGGAGTAAGTGATACGCAGTATTTT
13	TRBD2	-	TRBJ2-3	TRBV11-1	CASSVHSGGTQYF	TGTGCCAGCAGCGTGCATAGCGGGGGAACGCAGTATTTT
14	-	-	TRBJ1-1	TRBV4-1	CASRGGGGNTEAFF	TGCGCCAGCAGGGGGGGCGGTGGTAACACTGAAGCTTTCTTT
15	-	-	TRBJ1-2	TRBV7-6	CASSPDGASNYGYTF	TGTGCCAGCAGCCCCGACGGGGCCTCTAACTATGGCTACACCTTC
13	-	-	TRBJ2-2	TRBV7-6	CASSFVESGELFF	TGTGCCAGCAGCTTCGTAGAAAGCGGGGAGCTGTTTTTT
14	-	-	TRBJ1-6	TRBV19	CASSIGVGNSPLHF	TGTGCCAGTAGTATAGGCGTTGGTAATTCACCCCTCCACTTT
13	-	-	TRBJ1-1	TRBV28	CASSPTVNTEAFF	TGTGCCAGCAGTCCTACAGTGAACACTGAAGCTTTCTTT
14	-	-	TRBJ1-5	TRBV11-2	CASSLVSGNQPQHF	TGTGCCAGCAGCTTAGTCTCAGGGAATCAGCCCCAGCATTTT
14	TRBD2	-	TRBJ2-1	TRBV2	CASSEDWGGNEQFF	TGTGCCAGCAGTGAAGATTGGGGGGGCAATGAGCAGTTCTTC
15	-	-	TRBJ1-1	TRBV25-1	CASSEVERGRAEAFF	TGTGCCAGCAGTGAGGTTGAACGAGGGAGGGCTGAAGCTTTCTTT
15	TRBD2	-	TRBJ2-7	TRBV25-1	CASSDPTSGGYEQYF	TGTGCCAGCAGTGACCCGACTAGCGGGGGGTACGAGCAGTACTTC
12	-	few	TRBJ1-6	TRBV2	CASTPLPTFLHF	TGTGCCAGCACACCCCTCCCCACTTTCCTCCACTTT
15	-	-	TRBJ1-1	TRBV5-6	CASSLPGVYDTEAFF	TGTGCCAGCAGCTTGCCAGGGGTTTACGACACTGAAGCTTTCTTT